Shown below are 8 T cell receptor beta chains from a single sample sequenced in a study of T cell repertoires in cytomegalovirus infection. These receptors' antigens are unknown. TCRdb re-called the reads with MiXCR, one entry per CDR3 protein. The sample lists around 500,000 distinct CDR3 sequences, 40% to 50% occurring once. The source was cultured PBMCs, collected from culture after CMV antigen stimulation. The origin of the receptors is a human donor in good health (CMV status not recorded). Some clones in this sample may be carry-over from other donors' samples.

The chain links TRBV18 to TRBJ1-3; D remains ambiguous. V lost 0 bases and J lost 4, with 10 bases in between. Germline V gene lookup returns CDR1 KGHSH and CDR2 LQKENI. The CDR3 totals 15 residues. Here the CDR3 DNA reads TGTGCCAGCTCACCACCGATTGGGCCCGGAAACACCATATATTTT. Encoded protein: CASSPPIGPGNTIYF.

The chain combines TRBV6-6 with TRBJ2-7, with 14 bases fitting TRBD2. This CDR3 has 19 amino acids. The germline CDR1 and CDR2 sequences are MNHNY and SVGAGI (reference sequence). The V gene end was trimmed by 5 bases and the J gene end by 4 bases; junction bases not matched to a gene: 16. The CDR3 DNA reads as TGTGCCAGCAGTGCGCGGGGGGGACTAGCGGGAGAAAAGGCGTACGAGCAGTACTTC. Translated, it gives CASSARGGLAGEKAYEQYF.

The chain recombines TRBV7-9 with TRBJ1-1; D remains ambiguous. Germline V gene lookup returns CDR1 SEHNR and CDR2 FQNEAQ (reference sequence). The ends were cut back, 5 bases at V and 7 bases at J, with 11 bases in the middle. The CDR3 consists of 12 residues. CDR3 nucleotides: TGTGCCAGCAGCGCGGACGGTCATGAAGCTTTCTTT. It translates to CASSADGHEAFF.

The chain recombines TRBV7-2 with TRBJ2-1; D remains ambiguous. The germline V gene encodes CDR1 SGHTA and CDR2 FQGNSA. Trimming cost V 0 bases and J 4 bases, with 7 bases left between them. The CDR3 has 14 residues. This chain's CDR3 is CASSLAANYNEQFF. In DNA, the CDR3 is TGTGCCAGCAGCTTAGCGGCAAATTACAATGAGCAGTTCTTC.

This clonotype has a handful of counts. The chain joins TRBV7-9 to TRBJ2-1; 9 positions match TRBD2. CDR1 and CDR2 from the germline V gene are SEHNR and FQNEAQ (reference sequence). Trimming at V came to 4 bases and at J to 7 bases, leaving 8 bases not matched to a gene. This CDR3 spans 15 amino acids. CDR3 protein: CASSSRLADKNEQFF. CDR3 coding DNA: TGTGCCAGCAGCTCCAGACTAGCGGATAAGAATGAGCAGTTCTTC.

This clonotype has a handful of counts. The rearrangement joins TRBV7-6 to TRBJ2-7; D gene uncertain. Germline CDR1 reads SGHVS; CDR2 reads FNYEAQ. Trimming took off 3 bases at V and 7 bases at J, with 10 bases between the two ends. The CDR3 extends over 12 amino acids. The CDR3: CASSLALREQYF. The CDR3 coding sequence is TGTGCCAGCAGCTTGGCCCTTAGGGAGCAGTACTTC.

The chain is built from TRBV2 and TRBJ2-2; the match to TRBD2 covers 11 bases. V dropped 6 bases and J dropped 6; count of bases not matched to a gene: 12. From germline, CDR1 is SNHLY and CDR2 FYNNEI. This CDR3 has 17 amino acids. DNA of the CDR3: TGTGCCAGCAGCCACCCCACTAGCGGGAGTTTCGCCGGGGAGCTGTTTTTT. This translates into CASSHPTSGSFAGELFF.

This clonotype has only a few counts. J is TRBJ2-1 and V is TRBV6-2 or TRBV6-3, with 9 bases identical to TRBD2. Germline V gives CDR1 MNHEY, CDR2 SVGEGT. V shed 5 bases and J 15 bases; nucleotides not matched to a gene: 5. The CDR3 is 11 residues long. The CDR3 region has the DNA TGTGCCAGCAGTAGCCGACTAGCGGCGTTCTTC. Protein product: CASSSRLAAFF.